Detailed here is one T cell receptor beta chain. As yet, its antigen is unknown. These data come from a study of radiotherapy plus CTLA-4 blockade in lung cancer. In the study overall: Objective responses were recorded in about 17% of patients, with disease control recorded in about 30%.

Whole-study findings and limits: The authors reported that early blood T cell clone dynamics, with interferon-beta, best predicted response. After radiotherapy and ipilimumab, tumor-derived clones expanded in peripheral blood.

CTLA-4 blockade using ipilimumab, together with focal radiation, was received by patients with chemo-refractory metastatic non-small-cell lung cancer. Between the trimmed V and J ends, which lost 3 bases and 6 bases, there was a span of 23 bases. The CDR3 is 18 residues long. CDR1 and CDR2 from the germline V gene are LNHDA and SQIVND (reference sequence). Libraries were prepared by immunoSEQ multiplex PCR; TCRdb keeps only in-frame clonotypes and omits some of them. Here the sample spans around 59,000 clones, 65% to 80% being singletons. This chain uses TRBV19 with TRBJ2-2, with a tentative D call TRBD2 (6 bases). The specimen was peripheral blood, collected from a patient treated with radiotherapy plus ipilimumab. The TCR originated in a human donor with non-small cell lung cancer whose response to radiotherapy plus ipilimumab could not be evaluated. The CDR3 nucleotides read TGTGCCAGTAGTATTAACTTTGCCACTAGCATCGGGGCCGGGGAGCTGTTTTTT. It translates to CASSINFATSIGAGELFF.